This record covers a single T cell receptor (beta chain). The antigen is not known. TCRdb called the 5' RACE reads again in MiXCR, with one record for every CDR3 protein. Among 510,000 or so distinct CDR3 sequences listed, roughly 15% were seen once. This specimen comes from a study of identical twins. The CDR3 loop spans 16 amino acids. V gave up 0 bases and J gave up 7 bases, with 16 bases separating them. The germline CDR1 and CDR2 sequences are LGHNA and YNFKEQ. All donors were healthy, and all were Caucasian. Study-wide results and limits: With beta out-of-frame sequences, excess sharing by twins was weaker. Models underestimated how often monozygotic twins shared out-of-frame TCR alpha.

In addition, the sample was reused for a study of yellow fever vaccine responses in identical twins.

This receptor was obtained from a woman between 18 and 29 years old in good health. V and J are TRBV4-2 and TRBJ1-5; the D gene is possibly TRBD1 (6 bases). Sequencing was done on a sample of CD4+ T cells sorted from blood. The CDR3 spells CASSQESQGGPQPQHF. CDR3 DNA: TGTGCCAGCAGCCAAGAATCCCAAGGGGGGCCGCAGCCCCAGCATTTT.